This T cell receptor beta chain emerged from a study of CXCR3-negative and CXCR3-positive naive CD8 T cells. Overall study results and limits: The study inferred TCR strength from TRB CDR3 properties and found comparable surface CD5 between naive subsets. Compared with CXCR3-negative naive cells, CXCR3-positive naive cells showed more hydrophobic TRB CDR3s. Similar TRBV-TRBJ usage characterized naive CXCR3-negative and CXCR3-positive cells; memory cells differed.

To note about this clonotype: What it binds is not known.

In germline, CDR1 is MNHEY, CDR2 SMNVEV (reference sequence). CDR3 length: 16 residues. UMI-labeled TRB cDNA libraries were prepared by 5' RACE. TCRdb re-called the 5' RACE reads and catalogs CDR3 proteins one per entry, DNA excluded. Recorded for this sample: about 140,000 distinct CDR3 sequences. The source of this sequence is a human donor in good health. Some clones in this sample may be carry-over from other donors' samples. The chain uses TRBV27 and TRBJ1-4. Sample: naive CXCR3+ CD8+ T cells from blood. As to subset: CD45RO-CCR7+CD27+CD95- naive CD8+ T cells expressing CXCR3 (TNR3+). CDR3 in amino acids: CASSPWTVGGNEKLFF.